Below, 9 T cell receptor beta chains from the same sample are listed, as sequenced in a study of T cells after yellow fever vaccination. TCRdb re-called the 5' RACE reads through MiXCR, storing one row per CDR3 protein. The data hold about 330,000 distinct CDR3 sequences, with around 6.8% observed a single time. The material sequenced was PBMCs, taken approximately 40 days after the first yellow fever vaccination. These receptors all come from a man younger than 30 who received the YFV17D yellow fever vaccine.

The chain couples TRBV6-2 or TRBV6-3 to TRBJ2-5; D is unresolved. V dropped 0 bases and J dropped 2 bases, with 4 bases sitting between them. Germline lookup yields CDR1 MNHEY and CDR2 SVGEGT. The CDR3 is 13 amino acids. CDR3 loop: CASSYSRQETQYF. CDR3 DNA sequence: TGTGCCAGCAGTTACTCCCGGCAAGAGACCCAGTACTTC.

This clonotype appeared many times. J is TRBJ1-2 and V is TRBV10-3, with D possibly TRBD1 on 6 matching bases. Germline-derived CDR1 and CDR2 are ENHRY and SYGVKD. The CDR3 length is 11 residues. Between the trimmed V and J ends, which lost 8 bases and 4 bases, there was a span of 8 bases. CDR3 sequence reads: CAISTGYGYTF. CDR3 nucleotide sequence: TGTGCCATCTCGACAGGCTATGGCTACACCTTC.

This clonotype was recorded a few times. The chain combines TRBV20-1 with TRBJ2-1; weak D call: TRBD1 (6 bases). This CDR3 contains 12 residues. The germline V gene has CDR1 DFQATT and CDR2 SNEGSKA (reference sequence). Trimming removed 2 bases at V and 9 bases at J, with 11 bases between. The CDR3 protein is CSARRGSGEQFF. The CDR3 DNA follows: TGCAGTGCTAGAAGGGGGAGCGGTGAGCAGTTCTTC.

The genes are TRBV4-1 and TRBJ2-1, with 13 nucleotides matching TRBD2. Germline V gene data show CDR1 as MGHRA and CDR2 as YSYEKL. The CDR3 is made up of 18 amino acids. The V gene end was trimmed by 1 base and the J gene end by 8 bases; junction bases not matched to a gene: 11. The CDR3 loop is CASSQGVPGLAGRDEQFF. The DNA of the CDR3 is TGCGCCAGCAGCCAAGGGGTACCGGGACTAGCGGGGAGGGATGAGCAGTTCTTC.

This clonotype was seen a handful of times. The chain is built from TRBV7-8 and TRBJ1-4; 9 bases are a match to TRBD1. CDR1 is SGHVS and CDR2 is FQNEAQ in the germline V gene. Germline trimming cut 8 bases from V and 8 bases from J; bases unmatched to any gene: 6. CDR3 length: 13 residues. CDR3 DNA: TGTGCCAGCCAGACAGGGGGGGACGAAAAACTGTTTTTT. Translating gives CASQTGGDEKLFF.

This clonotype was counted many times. CDR3: CASSLSGTAYYGYTF. CDR3 DNA sequence: TGTGCCAGCAGCTTGAGCGGGACAGCTTACTATGGCTACACCTTC. The chain recombines TRBV7-2 with TRBJ1-2; TRBD1 aligns across 7 bases. Trimming removed 3 bases from V and 3 bases from J; junction bases left unmatched: 7. CDR3 length equals 15 residues. Germline V gene data show CDR1 as SGHTA and CDR2 as FQGNSA.

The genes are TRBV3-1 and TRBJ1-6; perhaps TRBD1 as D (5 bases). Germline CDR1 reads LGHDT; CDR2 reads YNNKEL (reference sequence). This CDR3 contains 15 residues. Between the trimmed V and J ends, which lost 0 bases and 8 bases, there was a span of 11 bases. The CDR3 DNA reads TGTGCCAGCAGCCAAGAATGGGGAGGGGATTCACCCCTCCACTTT. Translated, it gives CASSQEWGGDSPLHF.

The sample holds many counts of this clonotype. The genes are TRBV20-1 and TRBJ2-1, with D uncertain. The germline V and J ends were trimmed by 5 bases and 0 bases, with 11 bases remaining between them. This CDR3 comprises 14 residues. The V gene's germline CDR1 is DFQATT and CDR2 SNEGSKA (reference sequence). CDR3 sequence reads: CSASTWDSYNEQFF. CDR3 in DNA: TGCAGTGCTTCGACCTGGGACTCCTACAATGAGCAGTTCTTC.

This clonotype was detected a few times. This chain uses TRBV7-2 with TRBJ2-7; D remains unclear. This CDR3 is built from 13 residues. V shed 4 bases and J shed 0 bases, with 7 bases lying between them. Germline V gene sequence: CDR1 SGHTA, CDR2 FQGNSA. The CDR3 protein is CASSSISSYEQYF. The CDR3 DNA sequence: TGTGCCAGCAGCTCGATAAGCTCCTACGAGCAGTACTTC.